The rows below give T cell receptor beta chains drawn from one sample of a study of CD8 T cells in ankylosing spondylitis. One entry per CDR3 protein results from TCRdb running MiXCR on the 5' RACE reads. The data hold about 100,000 distinct CDR3 sequences, with roughly 8.3% observed a single time. Sequencing input: blood, either unsorted or a sorted T cell fraction (not recorded which). These receptors came from a male donor with ankylosing spondylitis or in good health (not recorded which). The CDR3 runs from the conserved cysteine through the conserved F or W. Each record gives: V gene, J gene, D gene, clone size, CDR3 length, CDR3 protein, CDR3 DNA. The D gene is left open where the match is weak. The listing skips clone size in some rows; elsewhere it reads once, few, many or a size class.

v_gene: TRBV6-2/TRBV6-3; j_gene: TRBJ1-5; d_gene: NA; abundance: many; len: 13; CDR3aa: CASSYTGQQPQHF; CDR3nt: TGTGCCAGCAGTTACACAGGACAGCAGCCCCAGCATTTT
v_gene: TRBV7-2; j_gene: TRBJ1-1; d_gene: NA; abundance: many; len: 14; CDR3aa: CASSLEKGRAEAFF; CDR3nt: TGTGCCAGCAGCTTAGAGAAGGGGAGAGCTGAAGCTTTCTTT
v_gene: TRBV7-9; j_gene: TRBJ2-7; d_gene: NA; abundance: NA; len: 15; CDR3aa: CASSLGAGWSYEQYF; CDR3nt: TGTGCCAGCAGCTTAGGGGCAGGGTGGTCCTACGAGCAGTACTTC
v_gene: TRBV20-1; j_gene: TRBJ2-7; d_gene: TRBD1; abundance: many; len: 15; CDR3aa: CSANAGTGSSYEQYF; CDR3nt: TGCAGTGCGAACGCCGGGACAGGGTCTTCTTACGAGCAGTACTTC
v_gene: TRBV6-5; j_gene: TRBJ2-3; d_gene: TRBD2; abundance: NA; len: 14; CDR3aa: CASSLRGKTDTQYF; CDR3nt: TGTGCCAGCAGTTTGCGGGGGAAGACAGATACGCAGTATTTT
v_gene: TRBV29-1; j_gene: TRBJ2-3; d_gene: NA; abundance: NA; len: 16; CDR3aa: CSVGQGPNNDPDTQYF; CDR3nt: TGCAGCGTTGGGCAGGGGCCAAACAACGATCCAGATACGCAGTATTTT
v_gene: TRBV20-1; j_gene: TRBJ2-5; d_gene: NA; abundance: many; len: 17; CDR3aa: CSASGGWRGTLQETQYF; CDR3nt: TGCAGTGCTAGTGGAGGGTGGAGGGGGACCCTACAAGAGACCCAGTACTTC
v_gene: TRBV25-1; j_gene: TRBJ1-5; d_gene: NA; abundance: NA; len: 12; CDR3aa: CASSSWGGPQHF; CDR3nt: TGTGCCAGCAGTTCCTGGGGTGGGCCCCAGCATTTT
v_gene: TRBV12-5; j_gene: TRBJ2-1; d_gene: NA; abundance: many; len: 12; CDR3aa: CASGQDFNEQFF; CDR3nt: TGTGCTAGTGGCCAGGACTTCAATGAGCAGTTCTTC
v_gene: TRBV4-2; j_gene: TRBJ2-1; d_gene: NA; abundance: NA; len: 16; CDR3aa: CASSQDTWSSYNEQFF; CDR3nt: TGTGCCAGCAGCCAAGATACGTGGAGCTCCTACAATGAGCAGTTCTTC
v_gene: TRBV7-3; j_gene: TRBJ2-3; d_gene: NA; abundance: many; len: 16; CDR3aa: CASSLMDAGGTDTQYF; CDR3nt: TGTGCCAGCAGCTTAATGGATGCAGGTGGGACAGATACGCAGTATTTT
v_gene: TRBV12-3/TRBV12-4; j_gene: TRBJ2-1; d_gene: TRBD2; abundance: many; len: 14; CDR3aa: CASRPRTRNDEQFF; CDR3nt: TGTGCCAGCAGGCCGCGGACTAGGAACGATGAGCAGTTCTTC
v_gene: TRBV29-1; j_gene: TRBJ2-7; d_gene: NA; abundance: many; len: 12; CDR3aa: CSVLDYSYEQYF; CDR3nt: TGCAGCGTTTTGGACTACTCCTACGAGCAGTACTTC
v_gene: TRBV7-9; j_gene: TRBJ2-2; d_gene: TRBD2; abundance: NA; len: 16; CDR3aa: CASSSFSPGGRRELFF; CDR3nt: TGTGCCAGCAGCTCCTTTTCCCCGGGAGGGCGCCGGGAGCTGTTTTTT
v_gene: TRBV6-2/TRBV6-3; j_gene: TRBJ2-4; d_gene: NA; abundance: many; len: 13; CDR3aa: CASSGLAKNIQYF; CDR3nt: TGTGCCAGCAGTGGGTTAGCCAAAAACATTCAGTACTTC
v_gene: TRBV7-2; j_gene: TRBJ2-7; d_gene: TRBD1; abundance: NA; len: 15; CDR3aa: CASGVDRGVSYEQYF; CDR3nt: TGTGCCAGCGGGGTAGACAGGGGCGTTTCTTACGAGCAGTACTTC
v_gene: TRBV11-1; j_gene: TRBJ1-1; d_gene: NA; abundance: many; len: 13; CDR3aa: CASSKDGNTEAFF; CDR3nt: TGTGCCAGCAGCAAAGACGGTAACACTGAAGCTTTCTTT
v_gene: TRBV12-3/TRBV12-4; j_gene: TRBJ2-7; d_gene: TRBD2; abundance: few; len: 14; CDR3aa: CASGQLAGGNEQYF; CDR3nt: TGTGCCAGCGGCCAACTAGCGGGAGGGAACGAGCAGTACTTC
v_gene: TRBV5-1; j_gene: TRBJ2-7; d_gene: TRBD1; abundance: many; len: 14; CDR3aa: CASSLVGQGNEQYF; CDR3nt: TGCGCCAGCAGCTTGGTGGGACAGGGAAACGAGCAGTACTTC
v_gene: TRBV29-1; j_gene: TRBJ1-1; d_gene: TRBD1; abundance: many; len: 14; CDR3aa: CSVREQGMNTEAFF; CDR3nt: TGCAGCGTGAGAGAACAGGGGATGAACACTGAAGCTTTCTTT
v_gene: TRBV12-3/TRBV12-4; j_gene: TRBJ1-3; d_gene: NA; abundance: many; len: 12; CDR3aa: CASRLTGNTIYF; CDR3nt: TGTGCCAGCCGCTTGACAGGAAACACCATATATTTT
v_gene: TRBV12-3/TRBV12-4; j_gene: TRBJ2-1; d_gene: NA; abundance: many; len: 16; CDR3aa: CASSSPLGASYNEQFF; CDR3nt: TGTGCCAGCAGTAGTCCTCTAGGGGCCTCCTACAATGAGCAGTTCTTC
v_gene: TRBV24-1; j_gene: TRBJ2-3; d_gene: TRBD2; abundance: many; len: 14; CDR3aa: CATGTSGNTDTQYF; CDR3nt: TGTGCCACCGGTACTAGCGGAAACACAGATACGCAGTATTTT
v_gene: TRBV24-1; j_gene: TRBJ2-2; d_gene: NA; abundance: few; len: 14; CDR3aa: CATSDPDRPGELFF; CDR3nt: TGTGCCACCAGTGACCCCGACAGGCCCGGGGAGCTGTTTTTT
v_gene: TRBV7-2; j_gene: TRBJ2-3; d_gene: TRBD2; abundance: many; len: 16; CDR3aa: CASSLRGSGGGDTQYF; CDR3nt: TGTGCCAGCAGCTTAAGGGGCAGCGGGGGAGGAGATACGCAGTATTTT
v_gene: TRBV4-2; j_gene: TRBJ2-1; d_gene: TRBD1; abundance: NA; len: 17; CDR3aa: CASSPIGTDRVWNEQFF; CDR3nt: TGTGCCAGCAGCCCAATTGGTACGGACAGGGTATGGAATGAGCAGTTCTTC
v_gene: TRBV20-1; j_gene: TRBJ1-2; d_gene: NA; abundance: many; len: 11; CDR3aa: CSARENSFTYF; CDR3nt: TGCAGTGCTAGAGAGAACAGCTTTACTTACTTC
v_gene: TRBV9; j_gene: TRBJ2-2; d_gene: NA; abundance: many; len: 16; CDR3aa: CASSVDRNRGTGELFF; CDR3nt: TGTGCCAGCAGCGTAGATCGAAACCGAGGGACCGGGGAGCTGTTTTTT
v_gene: TRBV29-1; j_gene: TRBJ1-1; d_gene: NA; abundance: many; len: 11; CDR3aa: CSARLSTEAFF; CDR3nt: TGCAGCGCCCGGTTGAGCACTGAAGCTTTCTTT
v_gene: TRBV10-3; j_gene: TRBJ2-2; d_gene: NA; abundance: many; len: 14; CDR3aa: CAISSGANTGELFF; CDR3nt: TGTGCCATCTCTTCAGGCGCGAACACCGGGGAGCTGTTTTTT
v_gene: TRBV29-1; j_gene: TRBJ1-5; d_gene: NA; abundance: NA; len: 12; CDR3aa: CSIKGGDQPQHF; CDR3nt: TGCAGCATCAAGGGGGGGGATCAGCCCCAGCATTTT
v_gene: TRBV20-1; j_gene: TRBJ1-4; d_gene: NA; abundance: many; len: 14; CDR3aa: CSAPRDIGGEKLFF; CDR3nt: TGCAGTGCCCCTCGGGACATAGGGGGTGAAAAACTGTTTTTT
v_gene: TRBV6-4; j_gene: TRBJ2-1; d_gene: TRBD2; abundance: NA; len: 13; CDR3aa: CASSDGYGRGEFF; CDR3nt: TGTGCCAGCAGTGACGGATACGGGAGGGGAGAGTTCTTC
v_gene: TRBV6-5; j_gene: TRBJ1-2; d_gene: NA; abundance: many; len: 13; CDR3aa: CASSQTPNYGYTF; CDR3nt: TGTGCCAGCAGTCAGACACCTAACTATGGCTACACCTTC
v_gene: TRBV15; j_gene: TRBJ1-2; d_gene: NA; abundance: many; len: 16; CDR3aa: CATSPRELTRGYGYTF; CDR3nt: TGTGCCACCAGCCCCCGGGAACTGACTAGGGGCTATGGCTACACCTTC
v_gene: TRBV9; j_gene: TRBJ1-3; d_gene: NA; abundance: many; len: 14; CDR3aa: CASSAGTSGNTIYF; CDR3nt: TGTGCCAGCAGCGCGGGGACCTCTGGAAACACCATATATTTT
v_gene: TRBV27; j_gene: TRBJ2-1; d_gene: NA; abundance: NA; len: 15; CDR3aa: CASSLDSRLYNEQFF; CDR3nt: TGTGCCAGCAGTCTGGACAGTCGACTTTACAATGAGCAGTTCTTC
v_gene: TRBV7-2; j_gene: TRBJ1-2; d_gene: NA; abundance: many; len: 19; CDR3aa: CASSFSSGVRFSGDYGYTF; CDR3nt: TGTGCCAGCAGCTTTAGCTCAGGAGTACGGTTCTCCGGGGACTATGGCTACACCTTC
v_gene: TRBV5-1; j_gene: TRBJ2-1; d_gene: NA; abundance: NA; len: 13; CDR3aa: CASSLYDYNEQFF; CDR3nt: TGCGCCAGCAGCTTGTATGACTACAATGAGCAGTTCTTC
v_gene: TRBV5-1; j_gene: TRBJ2-1; d_gene: TRBD2; abundance: many; len: 16; CDR3aa: CASSFVAGVSYNEQFF; CDR3nt: TGCGCCAGCAGCTTCGTAGCGGGAGTCTCCTACAATGAGCAGTTCTTC
v_gene: TRBV12-3/TRBV12-4; j_gene: TRBJ1-5; d_gene: NA; abundance: many; len: 12; CDR3aa: CSSSPSPQPQHF; CDR3nt: TGTTCCAGCAGTCCCAGCCCCCAGCCCCAGCATTTT
v_gene: TRBV7-2; j_gene: TRBJ2-7; d_gene: TRBD2; abundance: many; len: 16; CDR3aa: CASSLEGSSGIYEQYF; CDR3nt: TGTGCCAGCAGCTTAGAAGGCTCTAGCGGGATCTACGAGCAGTACTTC
v_gene: TRBV20-1; j_gene: TRBJ2-3; d_gene: NA; abundance: many; len: 16; CDR3aa: CSARAPSGISADTQYF; CDR3nt: TGCAGTGCTAGAGCGCCTTCAGGGATATCCGCAGATACGCAGTATTTT
v_gene: TRBV24-1; j_gene: TRBJ2-1; d_gene: NA; abundance: many; len: 15; CDR3aa: CATSDPGQGGNEQFF; CDR3nt: TGTGCCACCAGTGACCCCGGACAGGGAGGGAATGAGCAGTTCTTC
v_gene: TRBV5-1; j_gene: TRBJ2-2; d_gene: TRBD1; abundance: many; len: 17; CDR3aa: CASSLGPGTGNTGELFF; CDR3nt: TGCGCCAGCAGCTTGGGGCCCGGGACAGGGAACACCGGGGAGCTGTTTTTT
v_gene: TRBV19; j_gene: TRBJ2-7; d_gene: TRBD2; abundance: many; len: 15; CDR3aa: CASSIKAGGIYEQYF; CDR3nt: TGTGCCAGTAGTATTAAAGCGGGAGGCATCTACGAGCAGTACTTC
v_gene: TRBV7-4; j_gene: TRBJ2-7; d_gene: TRBD1; abundance: NA; len: 17; CDR3aa: CASSGQGFGRYSYEQYF; CDR3nt: TGTGCCAGCAGCGGACAGGGTTTTGGGAGGTATTCCTACGAGCAGTACTTC
v_gene: TRBV11-2; j_gene: TRBJ2-2; d_gene: NA; abundance: NA; len: 17; CDR3aa: CASSSQLQTMNTGELFF; CDR3nt: TGTGCCAGCAGCTCCCAACTCCAGACGATGAACACCGGGGAGCTGTTTTTT
v_gene: TRBV4-2; j_gene: TRBJ2-7; d_gene: TRBD2; abundance: NA; len: 14; CDR3aa: CASSHSLAGDEQYF; CDR3nt: TGTGCCAGCAGCCACTCCCTAGCGGGAGACGAGCAGTACTTC
v_gene: TRBV7-2; j_gene: TRBJ2-3; d_gene: NA; abundance: NA; len: 15; CDR3aa: CASSPLVEGTDTQYF; CDR3nt: TGTGCCAGCAGCCCGTTGGTGGAAGGGACAGATACGCAGTATTTT
v_gene: TRBV12-3/TRBV12-4; j_gene: TRBJ1-1; d_gene: NA; abundance: many; len: 15; CDR3aa: CASSPRTARDTEAFF; CDR3nt: TGTGCCAGCAGTCCAAGGACGGCTAGGGACACTGAAGCTTTCTTT
v_gene: TRBV12-3/TRBV12-4; j_gene: TRBJ1-2; d_gene: TRBD1; abundance: many; len: 14; CDR3aa: CASSLQGAYYGYTF; CDR3nt: TGTGCCAGCAGCCTTCAGGGGGCTTACTATGGCTACACCTTC
v_gene: TRBV9; j_gene: TRBJ2-7; d_gene: TRBD1; abundance: NA; len: 15; CDR3aa: CASSGRGQDTYEQYF; CDR3nt: TGTGCCAGCAGCGGACGAGGACAGGATACCTACGAGCAGTACTTC
v_gene: TRBV20-1; j_gene: TRBJ1-2; d_gene: NA; abundance: many; len: 15; CDR3aa: CSARDPDGADYGYTF; CDR3nt: TGCAGTGCTAGAGACCCCGACGGGGCTGACTATGGCTACACCTTC
v_gene: TRBV7-6; j_gene: TRBJ1-4; d_gene: NA; abundance: many; len: 18; CDR3aa: CASSFSGGGGATNEKLFF; CDR3nt: TGTGCCAGCAGCTTCTCCGGGGGAGGCGGGGCAACTAATGAAAAACTGTTTTTT
v_gene: TRBV29-1; j_gene: TRBJ2-3; d_gene: NA; abundance: many; len: 14; CDR3aa: CSVDGIPGTDTQYF; CDR3nt: TGCAGCGTTGACGGGATTCCAGGGACAGATACGCAGTATTTT
v_gene: TRBV20-1; j_gene: TRBJ2-1; d_gene: NA; abundance: many; len: 12; CDR3aa: CSVKSSYNEQFF; CDR3nt: TGCAGTGTTAAGAGCTCCTACAATGAGCAGTTCTTC
v_gene: TRBV20-1; j_gene: TRBJ2-1; d_gene: NA; abundance: many; len: 14; CDR3aa: CSARDLRGDNEQFF; CDR3nt: TGCAGTGCTAGAGATTTGCGGGGCGACAATGAGCAGTTCTTC
v_gene: TRBV4-1; j_gene: TRBJ1-6; d_gene: NA; abundance: many; len: 14; CDR3aa: CASRPPGQISPLHF; CDR3nt: TGCGCCAGCAGACCCCCGGGCCAGATTTCACCCCTCCACTTT